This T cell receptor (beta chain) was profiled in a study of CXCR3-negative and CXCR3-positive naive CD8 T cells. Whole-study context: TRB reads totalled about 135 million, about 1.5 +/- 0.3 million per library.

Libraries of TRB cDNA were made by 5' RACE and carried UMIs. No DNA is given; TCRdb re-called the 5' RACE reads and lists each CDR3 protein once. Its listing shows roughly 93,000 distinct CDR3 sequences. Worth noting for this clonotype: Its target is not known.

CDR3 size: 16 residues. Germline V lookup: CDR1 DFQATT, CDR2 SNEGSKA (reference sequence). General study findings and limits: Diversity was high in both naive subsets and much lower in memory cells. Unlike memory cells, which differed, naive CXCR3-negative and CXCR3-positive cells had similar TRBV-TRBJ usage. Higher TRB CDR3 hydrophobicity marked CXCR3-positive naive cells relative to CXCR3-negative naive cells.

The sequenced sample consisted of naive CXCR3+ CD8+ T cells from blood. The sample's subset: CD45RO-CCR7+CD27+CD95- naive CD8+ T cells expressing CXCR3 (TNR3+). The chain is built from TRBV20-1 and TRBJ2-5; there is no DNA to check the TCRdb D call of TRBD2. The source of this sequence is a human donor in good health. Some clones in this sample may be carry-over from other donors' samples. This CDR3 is CSVRIPGLATQETQYF.